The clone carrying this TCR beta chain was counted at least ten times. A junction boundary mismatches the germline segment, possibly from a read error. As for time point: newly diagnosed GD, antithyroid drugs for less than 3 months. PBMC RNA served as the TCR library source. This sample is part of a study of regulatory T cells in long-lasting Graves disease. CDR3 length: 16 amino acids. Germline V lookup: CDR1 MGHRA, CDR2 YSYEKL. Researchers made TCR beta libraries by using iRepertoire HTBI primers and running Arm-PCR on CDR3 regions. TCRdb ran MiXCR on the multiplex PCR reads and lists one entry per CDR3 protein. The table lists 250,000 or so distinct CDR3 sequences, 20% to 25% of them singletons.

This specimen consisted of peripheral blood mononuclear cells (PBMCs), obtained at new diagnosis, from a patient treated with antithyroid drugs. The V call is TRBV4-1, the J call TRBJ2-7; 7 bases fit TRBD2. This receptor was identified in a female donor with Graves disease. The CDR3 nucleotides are TGTGCCAGCAGCCAAGGTGGCGGGAGTGGCACCTACGAGCAGTACTTC. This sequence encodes CASSQGGGSGTYEQYF.